The TCR beta chain under discussion was sequenced for a study of blood T cell repertoires in COVID-19. In the study overall: Acute and convalescent COVID-19 specimens originated in the United States, Italy and Spain.

Original handling: Amplified reference gene primers provided the basis for estimating nucleated cell counts. Method: immunoSEQ multiplex PCR; TCRdb's copy keeps in-frame clones and lacks some. That table furnishes V, J and clone size, whereas the DNA furnished D and trimming. The sample includes 150,000 to 200,000 clones, roughly 91% of them seen just once. Germline V gives CDR1 SGHNT, CDR2 YENEEA. Trimming left V 5 bases short and J 0 bases short, with 9 bases between. This CDR3 has 14 residues. V gene TRBV11-3 combines with J gene TRBJ2-3; D perhaps matches TRBD1 (6 bases). The origin of this receptor is a man in his forties with active or convalescent COVID-19. Sequencing was carried out using peripheral blood. The CDR3 sequence: CASSPQGSTDTQYF. CDR3 DNA sequence: TGTGCCAGCAGCCCACAGGGTAGCACAGATACGCAGTATTTT. The full variable domain, rest sourced from reference TRBV11-3 and TRBJ2-3, is EAGVVQSPRYKIIEKKQPVAFWCNPISGHNTLYWYLQNLGQGPELLIRYENEEAVDDSQLPKDRFSAERLKGVDSTLKIQPAELGDSAVYLCASSPQGSTDTQYFGPGTRLTVL.